These 12 T cell receptor beta chains originate from one sample sequenced in a study of blood T cell repertoires in COVID-19. This table comes from immunoSEQ multiplex PCR, and its TCRdb copy is limited to in-frame clones, with some not included. The sample carries approximately 45,000 clones, more than 75% recorded once. The sample consisted of peripheral blood. The receptor set was obtained from a man aged 35 to 55 with COVID-19, enrolled during active disease.

This sequence joins TRBV4-1 and TRBJ2-3; D is possibly TRBD2 (5 bases). The V gene's germline CDR1 is MGHRA and CDR2 YSYEKL. With 4 bases removed from V and 0 bases from J, the gap between germline ends came to 17 bases. This CDR3 spans 17 amino acids. CDR3 sequence reads: CASSLRAERFSTDTQYF. CDR3 DNA: TGCGCCAGCAGCCTGCGAGCGGAGCGGTTTAGCACAGATACGCAGTATTTT.

This clone was found once. V is TRBV12-3 or TRBV12-4 and J is TRBJ1-5; TRBD1 matches 7 bases. The ends lost 5 bases at V and 3 bases at J; junction bases unmatched: 1. The CDR3 runs to 13 residues. This CDR3 reads CASSDRANQPQHF. The CDR3 nucleotides are TGTGCCAGCAGTGACAGGGCCAATCAGCCCCAGCATTTT.

This clone appeared a single time. The CDR3 region is CASSLGQSYEQYF. The CDR3 DNA reads TGTGCCAGCAGCTTGGGGCAGTCCTACGAGCAGTACTTC. The chain has TRBV5-4 and TRBJ2-7; no firm D call. The CDR3 is made up of 13 amino acids. Trimming took 0 bases from V and 1 from J, leaving 5 bases between them. Germline V gives CDR1 SGHNT, CDR2 YYREEE (reference sequence).

The chain has TRBV2 and TRBJ1-5; 7 positions match TRBD1. Losses at the gene ends were 6 bases for V and 3 bases for J; bases not matched to a gene: 8. Looked up from germline, CDR1 is SNHLY and CDR2 is FYNNEI. This CDR3 is built from 15 residues. The CDR3 coding sequence is TGTGCCAGCAGAGGACAGGCTTGGCCCAATCAGCCCCAGCATTTT. Its translation: CASRGQAWPNQPQHF.

The CDR3 sequence: CSVVGDSNYGYTF. CDR3 DNA: TGCAGCGTTGTCGGGGACAGTAACTATGGCTACACCTTC. V usage is TRBV29-1 and J usage is TRBJ1-2; 7 bases match TRBD1. Trimming took 4 bases from V and 1 from J; bases not matched to a gene: 3. The CDR3 consists of 13 residues. The germline V gene encodes CDR1 SQVTM and CDR2 ANQGSEA. Drawing the rest from reference TRBV29-1 and TRBJ1-2, the complete variable domain is SAVISQKPSRDICQRGTSLTIQCQVDSQVTMMFWYRQQPGQSLTLIATANQGSEATYESGFVIDKFPISRPNLTFSTLTVSNMSPEDSSIYLCSVVGDSNYGYTFGSGTRLTVV.

The V and J genes are TRBV6-5 and TRBJ2-7, with a weak D call TRBD2 (5 bases). The ends were cut back, 6 bases at V and 5 bases at J, with 14 bases in the middle. The germline V gene encodes CDR1 MNHEY and CDR2 SVGAGI. CDR3 size: 13 residues. The CDR3 region has the DNA TGTGCCAGCAGGTCGTTGCGGCGGGACGAGCAGTACTTC. Its translation is CASRSLRRDEQYF.

The CDR3 nucleotides read TGTGCCAGCAGGACTTCCGGACAGGGGAGCTACGAGCAGTACTTC. As protein: CASRTSGQGSYEQYF. The chain couples TRBV6-5 to TRBJ2-7; 9 nucleotides align to TRBD1. Trimming took 6 bases from V and 3 from J; bases not matched to a gene: 9. Germline lookup yields CDR1 MNHEY and CDR2 SVGAGI. There are 15 residues in the CDR3.

The J gene is TRBJ2-3, the V gene TRBV29-1; possible D gene TRBD1, 5 bases. The germline CDR1 and CDR2 sequences are SQVTM and ANQGSEA. V was shortened by 3 bases and J by 2 bases, with 6 bases between the two germline ends. The CDR3 runs to 12 residues. CDR3 sequence reads: CSVETVTDTQYF. The DNA of the CDR3 is TGCAGCGTTGAGACAGTCACAGATACGCAGTATTTT.

This chain uses TRBV19 with TRBJ2-7; 10 nucleotides align to TRBD2. CDR3 length: 15 amino acids. V was clipped by 0 bases and J by 2 bases; unmatched bases: 1. In germline, CDR1 is LNHDA, CDR2 SQIVND (reference sequence). CDR3 in DNA: TGTGCCAGTAGTATAGATACTAGCGGGGCCTACGAGCAGTACTTC. This codes for CASSIDTSGAYEQYF.

The chain uses TRBV5-5 and TRBJ1-1; TRBD1 is a possible D gene (6 bases). The germline V gene encodes CDR1 SGHKS and CDR2 YYEKEE (reference sequence). Trimming removed 4 bases from V and 5 bases from J, with 9 bases in between. The CDR3 covers 12 residues. CDR3 DNA: TGTGCCAGCAGCCAAACAGGGACTGAAGCTTTCTTT. Its protein product is CASSQTGTEAFF.

The chain uses TRBV4-1 and TRBJ1-2, with a possible D match to TRBD1 (5 bases). The CDR3 is 17 amino acids. The V gene lost 3 bases and the J gene lost 0 bases, with 17 bases spanning the gap. CDR1 is MGHRA, CDR2 YSYEKL, per germline. The CDR3 DNA reads as TGCGCCAGCAGCCACCCCAGGGAAGGCAAAACTAACTATGGCTACACCTTC. As protein: CASSHPREGKTNYGYTF.

The chain uses TRBV27 and TRBJ2-3; TRBD1 agrees at 9 bases. The trim removed 8 bases at V and 5 bases at J, leaving 11 bases unmatched. The CDR3 spans 15 residues. CDR1 and CDR2 from the germline V gene are MNHEY and SMNVEV (reference sequence). The chain's CDR3 is CASSVPGQGIDTQYF. The CDR3 DNA sequence: TGTGCCAGCTCCGTTCCGGGACAGGGCATAGATACGCAGTATTTT.